This is a list of T cell receptor beta chains from one sample in a study of CD8+CD57+ T cells in acquired aplastic anemia. TCRdb used MiXCR to reprocess the reads, holding one entry per CDR3 protein. The data contain around 200,000 distinct CDR3 sequences, approximately 65% of them singletons. Sequenced sample: sorted CD4+, CD8+, or CD8+CD57+ T cells (not recorded which) from PBMCs. The receptors originated from a human donor with aplastic anemia. CDR3s include the opening cysteine and the closing phenylalanine or tryptophan. The order of the fields is CDR3 length, J gene, D gene, clone size, V gene, CDR3 protein, CDR3 DNA. D genes are given only for firm matches. Clone size is shown for a subset of rows, as once, few, many or a class of expanded clone.

cdr3_length: 15
j_call: TRBJ2-7
d_call: TRBD2
clone_size: NA
v_call: TRBV7-9
cdr3_aa: CASSATGTITYEQYF
cdr3_nt: TGTGCCAGCAGCGCCACCGGGACTATCACTTACGAGCAGTACTTC

cdr3_length: 14
j_call: TRBJ2-7
d_call: NA
clone_size: NA
v_call: TRBV6-1
cdr3_aa: CASSSDSFLYEQYF
cdr3_nt: TGTGCCAGCAGCTCGGACAGCTTTCTCTACGAGCAGTACTTC

cdr3_length: 14
j_call: TRBJ1-2
d_call: TRBD1
clone_size: NA
v_call: TRBV9
cdr3_aa: CASSVWDRVDGYTF
cdr3_nt: TGTGCCAGCAGCGTATGGGACAGGGTGGATGGCTACACCTTC

cdr3_length: 13
j_call: TRBJ2-1
d_call: NA
clone_size: NA
v_call: TRBV29-1
cdr3_aa: CSVDRGYNNEQFF
cdr3_nt: TGCAGCGTTGATAGGGGTTATAACAATGAGCAGTTCTTC

cdr3_length: 14
j_call: TRBJ2-1
d_call: TRBD2
clone_size: NA
v_call: TRBV2
cdr3_aa: CASTLAGGHNEQFF
cdr3_nt: TGTGCCAGCACGTTGGCGGGAGGGCACAATGAGCAGTTCTTC

cdr3_length: 17
j_call: TRBJ1-6
d_call: NA
clone_size: NA
v_call: TRBV6-5
cdr3_aa: CASSYTQVGANNSPLHF
cdr3_nt: TGTGCCAGCAGTTACACGCAGGTGGGGGCGAATAATTCACCCCTCCACTTT

cdr3_length: 15
j_call: TRBJ2-7
d_call: NA
clone_size: NA
v_call: TRBV7-6
cdr3_aa: CASSSYGGGVYEQYF
cdr3_nt: TGTGCCAGCAGCTCCTATGGGGGTGGAGTCTACGAGCAGTACTTC

cdr3_length: 14
j_call: TRBJ2-3
d_call: TRBD1
clone_size: few
v_call: TRBV24-1
cdr3_aa: CATSSGQGTDTQYF
cdr3_nt: TGTGCCACCAGTTCAGGACAGGGCACAGATACGCAGTATTTT

cdr3_length: 12
j_call: TRBJ2-1
d_call: NA
clone_size: NA
v_call: TRBV10-2
cdr3_aa: CASSDWNNEQFF
cdr3_nt: TGCGCCAGCAGTGATTGGAACAATGAGCAGTTCTTC

cdr3_length: 15
j_call: TRBJ1-5
d_call: NA
clone_size: NA
v_call: TRBV7-3
cdr3_aa: CASSPAGGRNQPQHF
cdr3_nt: TGCGCCAGCAGCCCGGCGGGGGGGCGGAATCAGCCCCAGCATTTT

cdr3_length: 15
j_call: TRBJ1-1
d_call: NA
clone_size: NA
v_call: TRBV19
cdr3_aa: CASSWGGASITEAFF
cdr3_nt: TGTGCCAGTAGCTGGGGGGGGGCCTCGATCACTGAAGCTTTCTTT

cdr3_length: 17
j_call: TRBJ1-1
d_call: NA
clone_size: NA
v_call: TRBV7-8
cdr3_aa: CASSLSGRRRTNTEAFF
cdr3_nt: TGTGCCAGCAGCTTAAGCGGTCGAAGGAGAACGAACACTGAAGCTTTCTTT

cdr3_length: 13
j_call: TRBJ2-7
d_call: TRBD1
clone_size: NA
v_call: TRBV12-3/TRBV12-4
cdr3_aa: CASSWTGNYEQYF
cdr3_nt: TGTGCCAGCAGCTGGACAGGGAACTACGAGCAGTACTTC

cdr3_length: 14
j_call: TRBJ2-7
d_call: TRBD1
clone_size: NA
v_call: TRBV5-1
cdr3_aa: CASSLGDRVYEQYF
cdr3_nt: TGCGCCAGCAGCTTGGGTGACAGGGTCTACGAGCAGTACTTC

cdr3_length: 14
j_call: TRBJ2-3
d_call: NA
clone_size: many
v_call: TRBV6-4
cdr3_aa: CASSDSQGTDTQYF
cdr3_nt: TGTGCCAGCAGTGACTCCCAGGGCACAGATACGCAGTATTTT

cdr3_length: 14
j_call: TRBJ2-5
d_call: TRBD1
clone_size: NA
v_call: TRBV5-5
cdr3_aa: CASSARDREQTQYF
cdr3_nt: TGTGCCAGCAGCGCCCGGGACAGGGAACAGACCCAGTACTTC

cdr3_length: 15
j_call: TRBJ2-5
d_call: NA
clone_size: NA
v_call: TRBV29-1
cdr3_aa: CSALGVGGAEETQYF
cdr3_nt: TGCAGCGCTTTGGGGGTGGGGGGCGCGGAAGAGACCCAGTACTTC

cdr3_length: 14
j_call: TRBJ1-6
d_call: NA
clone_size: NA
v_call: TRBV10-3
cdr3_aa: CAIGQATLNSPLHF
cdr3_nt: TGTGCCATCGGGCAGGCAACACTTAATTCACCCCTCCACTTT

cdr3_length: 14
j_call: TRBJ2-7
d_call: TRBD1
clone_size: NA
v_call: TRBV29-1
cdr3_aa: CSVEARGTSYEQYF
cdr3_nt: TGCAGCGTGGAGGCCAGGGGGACCTCCTACGAGCAGTACTTC

cdr3_length: 11
j_call: TRBJ1-2
d_call: TRBD1
clone_size: NA
v_call: TRBV20-1
cdr3_aa: CSSYTGDGYTF
cdr3_nt: TGCAGTTCTTACACAGGGGATGGCTACACCTTC

cdr3_length: 12
j_call: TRBJ2-7
d_call: NA
clone_size: few
v_call: TRBV10-3
cdr3_aa: CAISSDGYEQYF
cdr3_nt: TGTGCCATCAGTTCCGACGGCTACGAGCAGTACTTC

cdr3_length: 12
j_call: TRBJ2-7
d_call: NA
clone_size: NA
v_call: TRBV7-2
cdr3_aa: CASSRPHYEQYF
cdr3_nt: TGTGCCAGCAGTCGGCCGCACTACGAGCAGTACTTC

cdr3_length: 13
j_call: TRBJ1-5
d_call: NA
clone_size: few
v_call: TRBV19
cdr3_aa: CASGTHSNQPQHF
cdr3_nt: TGTGCCAGTGGTACTCATAGCAATCAGCCCCAGCATTTT

cdr3_length: 16
j_call: TRBJ2-7
d_call: TRBD1
clone_size: few
v_call: TRBV2
cdr3_aa: CASIPRSGTGSYEQYF
cdr3_nt: TGTGCCAGCATCCCCCGAAGTGGGACAGGTAGCTACGAGCAGTACTTC

cdr3_length: 12
j_call: TRBJ2-3
d_call: NA
clone_size: NA
v_call: TRBV29-1
cdr3_aa: CSVRSSTDTQYF
cdr3_nt: TGCAGCGTGAGGTCTAGCACAGATACGCAGTATTTT

cdr3_length: 12
j_call: TRBJ2-1
d_call: NA
clone_size: NA
v_call: TRBV24-1
cdr3_aa: CATSTPLGEQFF
cdr3_nt: TGTGCCACCTCAACGCCGCTGGGTGAGCAGTTCTTC

cdr3_length: 14
j_call: TRBJ2-7
d_call: TRBD1
clone_size: NA
v_call: TRBV12-3/TRBV12-4
cdr3_aa: CASRRDRGGEEQYF
cdr3_nt: TGTGCCAGCAGAAGGGACAGGGGCGGGGAAGAGCAGTACTTC

cdr3_length: 13
j_call: TRBJ2-3
d_call: TRBD1
clone_size: once
v_call: TRBV2
cdr3_aa: CASQGTDQATQYF
cdr3_nt: TGTGCCAGTCAAGGGACAGATCAGGCTACGCAGTATTTT

cdr3_length: 16
j_call: TRBJ2-1
d_call: TRBD1
clone_size: few
v_call: TRBV25-1
cdr3_aa: CASSVVNRGPYNEQFF
cdr3_nt: TGTGCCAGCAGTGTCGTCAACAGGGGGCCCTACAATGAGCAGTTCTTC

cdr3_length: 16
j_call: TRBJ2-5
d_call: TRBD2
clone_size: NA
v_call: TRBV9
cdr3_aa: CASSAGTSGLQETQYF
cdr3_nt: TGTGCCAGCAGCGCCGGGACTAGCGGCCTCCAAGAGACCCAGTACTTC

cdr3_length: 14
j_call: TRBJ2-7
d_call: NA
clone_size: NA
v_call: TRBV5-1
cdr3_aa: CASSQGPRDHEQYF
cdr3_nt: TGCGCCAGCAGCCAAGGTCCCAGAGATCACGAGCAGTACTTC

cdr3_length: 16
j_call: TRBJ2-5
d_call: NA
clone_size: NA
v_call: TRBV10-2
cdr3_aa: CASSLDPGEGQETQYF
cdr3_nt: TGCGCCAGCAGTCTGGACCCGGGAGAGGGGCAAGAGACCCAGTACTTC

cdr3_length: 14
j_call: TRBJ2-7
d_call: NA
clone_size: NA
v_call: TRBV20-1
cdr3_aa: CSAGASGTPYEQYF
cdr3_nt: TGCAGTGCTGGGGCCTCCGGGACTCCATACGAGCAGTACTTC

cdr3_length: 13
j_call: TRBJ2-3
d_call: NA
clone_size: NA
v_call: TRBV25-1
cdr3_aa: CASWGVGTDTQYF
cdr3_nt: TGTGCCAGCTGGGGCGTCGGCACAGATACGCAGTATTTT

cdr3_length: 15
j_call: TRBJ2-3
d_call: NA
clone_size: NA
v_call: TRBV24-1
cdr3_aa: CATSASGDLKDTQYF
cdr3_nt: TGTGCCACCAGTGCCTCCGGGGACCTCAAAGATACGCAGTATTTT

cdr3_length: 15
j_call: TRBJ2-7
d_call: TRBD2
clone_size: NA
v_call: TRBV19
cdr3_aa: CASSRRPVAGYEQYF
cdr3_nt: TGTGCCAGTAGTCGACGCCCCGTAGCGGGATACGAGCAGTACTTC

cdr3_length: 16
j_call: TRBJ2-1
d_call: TRBD1
clone_size: many
v_call: TRBV15
cdr3_aa: CATSSDGTGPYNEQFF
cdr3_nt: TGTGCCACCAGCAGCGATGGGACAGGCCCTTACAATGAGCAGTTCTTC